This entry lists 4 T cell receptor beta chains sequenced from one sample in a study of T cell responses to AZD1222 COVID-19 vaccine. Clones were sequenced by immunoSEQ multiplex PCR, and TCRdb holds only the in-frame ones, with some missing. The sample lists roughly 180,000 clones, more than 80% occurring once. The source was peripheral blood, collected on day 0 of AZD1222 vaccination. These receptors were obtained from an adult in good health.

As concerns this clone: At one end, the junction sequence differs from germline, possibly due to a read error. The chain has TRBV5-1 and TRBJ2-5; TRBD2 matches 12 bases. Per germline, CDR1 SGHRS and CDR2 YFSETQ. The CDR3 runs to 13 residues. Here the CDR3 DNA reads TGCGCGAGCAGGACTAGCGGGGTAGAGACCCAGTACTTC. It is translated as CASRTSGVETQYF. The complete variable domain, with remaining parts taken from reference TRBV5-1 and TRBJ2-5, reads KAGVTQTPRYLIKTRGQQVTLSCSPISGHRSVSWYQQTPGQGLQFLFEYFSETQRNKGNFPGRFSGRQFSNSRSEMNVSTLELGDSALYLCASRTSGVETQYFGPGTRLLVL.

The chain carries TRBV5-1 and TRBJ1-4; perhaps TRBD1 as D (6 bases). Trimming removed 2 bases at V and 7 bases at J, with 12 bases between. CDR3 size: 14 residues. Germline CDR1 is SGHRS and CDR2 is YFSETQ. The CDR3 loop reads CASSLQGLLEKLFF. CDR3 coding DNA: TGCGCCAGCAGCTTACAGGGCCTACTTGAAAAACTGTTTTTT.

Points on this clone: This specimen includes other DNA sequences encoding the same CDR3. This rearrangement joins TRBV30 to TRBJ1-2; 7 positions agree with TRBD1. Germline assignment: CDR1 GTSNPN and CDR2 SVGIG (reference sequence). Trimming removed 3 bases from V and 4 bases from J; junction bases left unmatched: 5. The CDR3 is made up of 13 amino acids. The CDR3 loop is CAWSRDRPYGYTF. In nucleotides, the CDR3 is TGTGCCTGGAGCCGGGACAGACCCTATGGCTACACCTTC.

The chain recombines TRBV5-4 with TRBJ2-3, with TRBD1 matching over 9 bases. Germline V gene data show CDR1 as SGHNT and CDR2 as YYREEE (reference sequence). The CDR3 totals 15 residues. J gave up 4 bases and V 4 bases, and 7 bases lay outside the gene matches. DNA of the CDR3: TGTGCCAGCAGCGGCGGGACAGGGAGGTCAGATACGCAGTATTTT. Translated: CASSGGTGRSDTQYF.